The 27 T cell receptor beta chains below were found in one sample sequenced in a study of blood T cells in healthy people across ages. A second PCR of 7 to 11 cycles used a sample-barcoded 5' primer and a J-beta primer mix. TCRdb analysed the 5' RACE reads with MiXCR anew, one entry per CDR3 protein. This table has about a million distinct CDR3 sequences, more than 30% appearing once. Material for sequencing was blood. These receptors all come from a man aged 18 to 30 in good health.

The chain couples TRBV2 to TRBJ1-4, with 9 bases matching TRBD1. J was trimmed by 6 bases and V by 10 bases; bases with no gene match: 6. CDR3 length equals 13 residues. Germline CDR1 and CDR2: SNHLY and FYNNEI. This CDR3 reads CAIETGGYEKLFF. The CDR3 DNA is TGTGCCATCGAGACAGGGGGTTATGAAAAACTGTTTTTT.

This chain links TRBV7-3 with TRBJ1-1; TRBD1 matches 8 bases. This CDR3 has 15 residues. From germline, CDR1 is SGHTA and CDR2 FQGTGA. The J segment lost 7 bases and the V segment lost 5 bases, leaving 12 bases of the junction unmatched. The CDR3 sequence: CASSPSGQGAREAFF. The CDR3 bases are TGTGCCAGCAGCCCTAGTGGACAGGGCGCCCGTGAAGCTTTCTTT.

This clonotype was counted only a few times. The chain uses TRBV7-8 and TRBJ1-2, with 11 nucleotides matching TRBD1. Germline-derived CDR1 and CDR2 are SGHVS and FQNEAQ. This CDR3 has 16 amino acids. J lost 5 bases, V lost 2 bases, and 7 bases had no gene match. The CDR3 reads CASSLTGQGAWYGYTF. CDR3 sequence (DNA): TGTGCCAGCAGCTTAACCGGACAGGGGGCCTGGTATGGCTACACCTTC. The complete variable domain, with remaining parts taken from reference TRBV7-8 and TRBJ1-2, reads GAGVSQSPRYKVAKRGQDVALRCDPISGHVSLFWYQQALGQGPEFLTYFQNEAQLDKSGLPSDRFFAERPEGSVSTLKIQRTQQEDSAVYLCASSLTGQGAWYGYTFGSGTRLTVV.

V and J are TRBV4-3 and TRBJ1-6, with TRBD1 identical over 7 bases. Germline CDR1 LGHNA, CDR2 YSLEER. With 0 bases clipped from V and 9 bases from J, the junction kept 5 bases outside the gene matches. The CDR3 loop spans 15 amino acids. In nucleotides, the CDR3 is TGCGCCAGCAGCCAAGATCGGCCAGGGGGTTCACCCCTCCACTTT. Protein: CASSQDRPGGSPLHF.

The chain combines TRBV4-1 with TRBJ1-5, with no clear D. Trimming left V 0 bases short and J 7 bases short, with 13 bases between. This CDR3 spans 15 amino acids. CDR1 is MGHRA, CDR2 YSYEKL, per germline. The CDR3, as DNA: TGCGCCAGCAGCCAAGAAGCCACCGTGGGGCAGCCCCAGCATTTT. As protein: CASSQEATVGQPQHF.

This chain connects TRBV29-1 to TRBJ1-2; D is unresolved. This CDR3 is built from 14 residues. V was trimmed by 5 bases and J by 0 bases, leaving 13 bases between them. In germline, CDR1 is SQVTM, CDR2 ANQGSEA. CDR3 in DNA: TGCAGCGTTAGCCCCGGAGGAACTAACTATGGCTACACCTTC. Its translation: CSVSPGGTNYGYTF.

V and J are TRBV3-1 and TRBJ1-2; D unresolved. Trimming pared 3 bases from V and 13 bases from J, leaving 12 bases between. This CDR3 has 11 residues. Germline V lookup: CDR1 LGHDT, CDR2 YNNKEL (reference sequence). The CDR3 nucleotides are TGTGCCAGCAGCCAGGCCGGGTCCAGCACCTTC. Protein sequence: CASSQAGSSTF.

The J gene is TRBJ2-6, the V gene TRBV27; 7 bases align to TRBD1. Germline-derived CDR1 and CDR2 are MNHEY and SMNVEV (reference sequence). The CDR3 loop spans 15 amino acids. Losses at the gene ends were 10 bases for V and 0 bases for J; bases not matched to a gene: 6. CDR3: CAIRTGYSGANVLTF. The CDR3, as DNA: TGTGCCATCAGGACAGGATACTCTGGGGCCAACGTCCTGACTTTC.

V usage is TRBV6-2 or TRBV6-3 and J usage is TRBJ2-2; 7 bases agree with TRBD1. V gave up 6 bases and J gave up 9 bases; unmatched junction bases: 10. Germline CDR1 reads MNHEY; CDR2 reads SVGEGT. This CDR3 region has 14 residues. In DNA, the CDR3 is TGTGCCAGCAGCCGGGGACAGACCCACCGGGAGCTGTTTTTT. Its translation is CASSRGQTHRELFF.

This chain connects TRBV10-3 to TRBJ1-1, with TRBD1 identical over 7 bases. In germline, CDR1 is ENHRY, CDR2 SYGVKD. V was pared by 6 bases and J by 5 bases, with 6 bases of the junction left unmatched. This CDR3 has 13 amino acids. This CDR3 reads CAIRRDRETEAFF. Written as DNA, the CDR3 is TGTGCCATCAGGCGCGACAGGGAAACTGAAGCTTTCTTT.

This clonotype was recorded a few times. This chain links TRBV29-1 with TRBJ2-1; TRBD1 or TRBD2 may be the D gene (5 bases each). The germline V and J ends were trimmed by 7 bases and 6 bases, with 16 bases remaining between them. Germline assignment: CDR1 SQVTM and CDR2 ANQGSEA. The CDR3 runs 13 residues. DNA of the CDR3: TGCAGCGCGAACAGGCCTCGGGGCAATGAGCAGTTCTTC. The encoded protein is CSANRPRGNEQFF.

V and J are TRBV25-1 and TRBJ1-1; D unclear. Germline assignment: CDR1 MGHDK and CDR2 SYGVNS. The V and J ends lost 2 bases and 7 bases respectively, with 11 bases between them. This CDR3 is 13 amino acids long. CDR3 in amino acids: CASSEPLLNEAFF. CDR3 nucleotides: TGTGCCAGCAGTGAACCCCTCTTGAATGAAGCTTTCTTT.

With respect to this clonotype: The junction and the germline gene differ at one end; a read error may be behind it. The chain recombines TRBV6-5 with TRBJ2-3; TRBD2 aligns across 7 bases. The CDR3 has 14 amino acids. Germline V CDR1 and CDR2: MNHEY, SVGAGI. CDR3 protein: CAGSEGTTVGTQYF. CDR3 nucleotide sequence: TGTGCCGGCAGCGAAGGGACTACTGTAGGTACGCAGTATTTT.

This clonotype was counted only a few times. The CDR3 sequence is CASSLTVYTDTQYF. CDR3 DNA: TGTGCCAGCAGCTTAACAGTTTACACAGATACGCAGTATTTT. The gene calls are TRBV7-9 and TRBJ2-3; D not certain. The V end was cut by 2 bases, the J end by 2 bases, with 8 bases between. This CDR3 spans 14 amino acids. Germline values: CDR1 SEHNR, CDR2 FQNEAQ (reference sequence).

The chain couples TRBV21-1 to TRBJ2-3; the table names TRBD1, a call not compared with the DNA. TRBV21-1 has pseudogene status. This CDR3 is 13 amino acids long. CDR3 bases: TGTGCCAGCAACACAGGGGGACCAGATACGCAGTATTTT. This codes for CASNTGGPDTQYF.

This clonotype was seen ten or more times. V is TRBV7-9 and J is TRBJ1-2, with D perhaps TRBD1 (6 bases). There are 16 residues in the CDR3. Germline CDR1 reads SEHNR; CDR2 reads FQNEAQ (reference sequence). Trimming stripped 5 bases from V and 2 bases from J, with 18 bases between. CDR3 bases: TGTGCCAGCAGCCCGACGACCCTCAGGGGCAACTATGGCTACACCTTC. Its translation: CASSPTTLRGNYGYTF.

This clonotype was picked up a small number of times. This chain uses TRBV7-7 with TRBJ2-5; 8 nucleotides line up with TRBD2. The CDR3 covers 15 residues. V trimming: 1 base; J trimming: 4 bases; junction bases outside the gene matches: 5. Germline values: CDR1 SSHAT, CDR2 FNYEAQ (reference sequence). CDR3 DNA sequence: TGTGCCAGCAGCTTAGGAGCGGGGGTATCAGAGACCCAGTACTTC. Encoded protein: CASSLGAGVSETQYF.

The rearrangement uses TRBV7-9 and TRBJ1-1; perhaps TRBD1 as D (6 bases). From germline, CDR1 is SEHNR and CDR2 FQNEAQ (reference sequence). Trimming took off 5 bases at V and 4 bases at J, with 14 bases between the two ends. The CDR3 extends over 14 amino acids. The CDR3 nucleotides are TGTGCCAGCAGCCTCGAACAGGGTGGCACTGAAGCTTTCTTT. Translating it yields CASSLEQGGTEAFF.

The CDR3 DNA reads TGTGCCAGCAGCGTAGGAGGAGGGGGCTGGAACACTGAAGCTTTCTTT. It encodes CASSVGGGGWNTEAFF. This chain links TRBV9 with TRBJ1-1; 7 nucleotides match TRBD1. Germline V gives CDR1 SGDLS, CDR2 YYNGEE. Trimming removed 0 bases from V and 1 base from J; junction bases left unmatched: 6. This CDR3 is built from 16 residues.

This chain links TRBV12-3 or TRBV12-4 with TRBJ1-6, with D maybe TRBD1 (6 bases). This CDR3 comprises 15 residues. The V end lost 2 bases, the J end lost 7 bases, and 12 bases lay between the germline ends. The CDR3 nucleotides read TGTGCCAGCAGTTTATTGGGCAGGGGAAATTCACCCCTCCACTTT. This encodes CASSLLGRGNSPLHF.

This chain connects TRBV6-2 or TRBV6-3 to TRBJ2-1; 7 bases are a match to TRBD1. Unmatched junction bases numbered 15, after V lost 7 bases and J lost 3 bases. The CDR3 loop spans 17 amino acids. The germline V gene has CDR1 MNHEY and CDR2 SVGEGT. CDR3 sequence reads: CASKTGQLRQGYNEQFF. The CDR3 DNA sequence: TGTGCCAGCAAAACGGGCCAACTTAGACAGGGCTACAATGAGCAGTTCTTC.

This clonotype occurred a few times. The chain uses TRBV9 and TRBJ1-2; 7 positions agree with TRBD1. After removal of 3 bases from V and 5 bases from J, the junction contained 10 bases not matched to a gene. This CDR3 has 15 residues. Germline CDR1 and CDR2: SGDLS and YYNGEE. CDR3: CASSAPGQLAYGYTF. The CDR3 DNA reads as TGTGCCAGCAGCGCGCCGGGACAGTTGGCTTATGGCTACACCTTC. The whole variable domain, remainder taken from reference TRBV9 and TRBJ1-2, is DSGVTQTPKHLITATGQRVTLRCSPRSGDLSVYWYQQSLDQGLQFLIQYYNGEERAKGNILERFSAQQFPDLHSELNLSSLELGDSALYFCASSAPGQLAYGYTFGSGTRLTVV.

There are a few counts of this clonotype. J is TRBJ2-3 and V is TRBV10-3; possibly TRBD2 for D (5 bases). Germline CDR1 reads ENHRY; CDR2 reads SYGVKD. The CDR3 runs 15 residues. Between the trimmed V and J ends, which lost 3 bases and 0 bases, there was a span of 10 bases. The CDR3 DNA reads TGTGCCATCAGTGATCAAGGGAGCAGCACAGATACGCAGTATTTT. Protein product: CAISDQGSSTDTQYF.

This clonotype was seen a handful of times. This chain connects TRBV6-2 or TRBV6-3 to TRBJ2-5; TRBD2 is a possible D gene (6 bases). The V end was cut by 8 bases, the J end by 2 bases, with 12 bases between. Germline CDR1 and CDR2: MNHEY and SVGEGT. The CDR3 consists of 13 residues. CDR3 coding DNA: TGTGCCAGCGGACCGGGAGTACAAGAGACCCAGTACTTC. It encodes CASGPGVQETQYF.

The DNA for the CDR3 is TGCAGTGCTACCAACCGGGGGACTCAAGAGACCCAGTACTTC. Its protein is CSATNRGTQETQYF. The genes are TRBV20-1 and TRBJ2-5; D may be TRBD2 (6 bases). With 4 bases removed from V and 2 bases from J, the gap between germline ends came to 14 bases. This CDR3 spans 14 amino acids. Germline V gene sequence: CDR1 DFQATT, CDR2 SNEGSKA (reference sequence).

A few counts support this clonotype. The chain joins TRBV7-2 to TRBJ2-5; D assignment may be TRBD1 or TRBD2 (5 bases each). Per the germline V gene, CDR1 is SGHTA and CDR2 is FQGNSA. The CDR3 contains 16 residues. V shed 3 bases and J shed 3 bases, with 17 bases lying between them. The CDR3, as DNA: TGTGCCAGCAGCTTTTATACTGGGACCGCAAAAGAGACCCAGTACTTC. Amino acids: CASSFYTGTAKETQYF.

The rearrangement uses TRBV5-1 and TRBJ2-3, with 7 bases matching TRBD1. The CDR3 spans 17 residues. V lost 2 bases to trimming and J lost 3 bases; unmatched junction nucleotides: 12. Germline CDR1 SGHRS, CDR2 YFSETQ. The CDR3 DNA reads TGCGCCAGCAGCTTAAACCCAGTCGGGACAGCAACAGATACGCAGTATTTT. As protein: CASSLNPVGTATDTQYF. The complete variable domain, with remaining parts taken from reference TRBV5-1 and TRBJ2-3, reads KAGVTQTPRYLIKTRGQQVTLSCSPISGHRSVSWYQQTPGQGLQFLFEYFSETQRNKGNFPGRFSGRQFSNSRSEMNVSTLELGDSALYLCASSLNPVGTATDTQYFGPGTRLTVL.